This T cell receptor beta chain is from a study of blood T cells in healthy people across ages. Study-level information: With template switching, about one barcoded beta molecule was captured per two T cells.

Study findings and constraints: Correlation between TCR beta diversity and naive T cell percentage was strong.

Isolated per sample were at least 6 million PBMCs. To note about this clonotype: The target antigen is unknown.

Sample-barcoded 5' priming and a J-beta primer mix drove a second PCR of roughly 7 to 11 cycles. TCRdb re-called the 5' RACE reads through MiXCR, storing one row per CDR3 protein. The table shows about 770,000 distinct CDR3 sequences, with approximately 48% occurring only once. The TCR originated in a man aged 60 to 69 in good health. Input material: blood.

CDR3 coding DNA: TGTGCCAGCAGCTTAGCGGGGGGAACTTGGGTTGGGACCCAGTACTTC. Residues: CASSLAGGTWVGTQYF. This rearrangement joins TRBV7-2 to TRBJ2-4; weak D call: TRBD2 (6 bases). The J call may not be correct, given that the DNA end is closer to TRBJ2-5. There are 16 residues in the CDR3. Germline CDR1 reads SGHTA; CDR2 reads FQGNSA.